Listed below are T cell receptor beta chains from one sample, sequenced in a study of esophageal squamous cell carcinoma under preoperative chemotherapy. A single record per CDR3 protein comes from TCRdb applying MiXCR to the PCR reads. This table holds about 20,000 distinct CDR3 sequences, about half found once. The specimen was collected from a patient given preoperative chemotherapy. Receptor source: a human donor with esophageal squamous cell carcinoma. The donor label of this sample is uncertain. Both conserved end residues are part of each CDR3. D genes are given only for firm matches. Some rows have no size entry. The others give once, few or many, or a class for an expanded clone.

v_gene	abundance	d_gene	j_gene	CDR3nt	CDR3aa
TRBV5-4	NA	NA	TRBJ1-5	TGTGCCTTCAGAGGGGGATTTCAGCCCCAGCATTTT	CAFRGGFQPQHF
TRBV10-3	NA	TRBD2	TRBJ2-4	TGTGCCATAGGGAGGGGCCCTAAAAACATTCAGTACTTC	CAIGRGPKNIQYF
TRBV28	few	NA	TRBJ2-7	TGTGCCAGCAGACTCCCAGGGGGGGTCAACGAGCAGTACTTC	CASRLPGGVNEQYF
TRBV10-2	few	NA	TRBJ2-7	TGCGCCAGCAGTGATACCTCAATAAACGAGCAGTACTTC	CASSDTSINEQYF
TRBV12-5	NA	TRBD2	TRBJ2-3	TGTGCTAGTGGTTTGGTACGGTTAGCGGGGGGTAAAGATACGCAGTATTTT	CASGLVRLAGGKDTQYF
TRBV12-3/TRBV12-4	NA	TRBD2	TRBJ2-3	TGTGCCAGCGGGTTACACGGGGGGAGTAACACAGATACGCAGTACTTT	CASGLHGGSNTDTQYF
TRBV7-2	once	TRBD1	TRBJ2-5	TGTGCCAGCAGGGGACGACAGGGGGGGAGCCCAGAGACGCAGTACTTC	CASRGRQGGSPETQYF
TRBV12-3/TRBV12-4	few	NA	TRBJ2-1	TGTGCCAGCAGTTCCGCTGGACCGCCGCCGTACAATGAGCAGTTCTTC	CASSSAGPPPYNEQFF
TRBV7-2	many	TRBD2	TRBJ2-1	TGTGCCAGCAGCTTAGTCGGACTAGGGTCCAATGAGCAGTTCTTC	CASSLVGLGSNEQFF
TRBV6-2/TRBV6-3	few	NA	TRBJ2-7	TGTGCCAGCAGTTACCTGGCCTCCTACGAGCAGTACTTC	CASSYLASYEQYF
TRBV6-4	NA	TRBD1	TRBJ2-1	TGTGCCAGCAGTGAGACGACAGGGTCGGTGAATGAGCAGTTCTTC	CASSETTGSVNEQFF
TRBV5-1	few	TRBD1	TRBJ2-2	TGCGCCAGCAGCGGCGGGACAGGGAGTCCCGGGGAGCTGTTTTTT	CASSGGTGSPGELFF